This TCR beta chain emerged from a study of early T cells in non-severe SARS-CoV-2 infection. Study-wide points: Anti-spike CD8 responses were favored in VDJdb matching, and private and CD4 specificities were missed.

Each cDNA molecule carried a unique molecular identifier. TCRdb fed the 5' RACE reads into MiXCR, producing one record per CDR3 protein. The sample includes under 70,000 distinct CDR3 sequences, around a tenth of them seen just once. Trimming stripped 8 bases from V and 3 bases from J, with 8 bases between. The CDR3 is 12 amino acids. Germline CDR1 is SEHNR and CDR2 is FQNEAQ (reference sequence). This clonotype was seen ten or more times. Its antigen is undetermined. The chain joins TRBV7-9 to TRBJ2-1; a weak D match, TRBD1 (5 bases). This TCR was sampled from an adult who was a healthcare worker with PCR-confirmed SARS-CoV-2 infection or an uninfected control (not recorded which). Source material: whole blood. The DNA for the CDR3 is TGTGCCAGCGACAGAGACTACAATGAGCAGTTCTTC. Encoded protein: CASDRDYNEQFF.